This T cell receptor (beta chain) emerged from a study of immune cell composition in non-small cell lung cancer. Libraries were prepared by immunoSEQ multiplex PCR; TCRdb keeps only in-frame clonotypes and omits some of them. The sample includes over 9,500 clones, around 60% of them seen just once. The germline gives CDR1 ENHRY, CDR2 SYGVKD. CDR3 length: 14 residues. Trimming at V came to 6 bases and at J to 9 bases, leaving 10 bases not matched to a gene. Sequenced input: lung tumor tissue. This TCR came from a human donor with non-small cell lung cancer. This sequence joins TRBV10-3 and TRBJ2-1; TRBD2 matches 8 bases. The CDR3: CAIRLADPIGEQFF. The CDR3 coding sequence is TGTGCCATCAGACTAGCGGACCCAATAGGTGAGCAGTTCTTC.